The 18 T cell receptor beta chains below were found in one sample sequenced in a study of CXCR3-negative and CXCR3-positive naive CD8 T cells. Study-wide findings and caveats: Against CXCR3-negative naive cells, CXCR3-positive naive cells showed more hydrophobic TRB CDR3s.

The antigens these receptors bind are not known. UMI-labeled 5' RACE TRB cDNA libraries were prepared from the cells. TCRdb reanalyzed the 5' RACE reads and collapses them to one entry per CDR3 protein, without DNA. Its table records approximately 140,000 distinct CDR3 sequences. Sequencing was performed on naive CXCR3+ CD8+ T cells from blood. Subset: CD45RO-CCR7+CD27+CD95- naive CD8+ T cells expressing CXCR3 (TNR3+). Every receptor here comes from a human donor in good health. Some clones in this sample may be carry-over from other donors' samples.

The chain's CDR3 is CASSFVGRGYGYTF. This chain uses TRBV27 with TRBJ1-2; checking the TCRdb D call of TRBD1 is not possible without DNA. The CDR3 consists of 14 residues. Looked up from germline, CDR1 is MNHEY and CDR2 is SMNVEV (reference sequence).

CDR3 region: CASSPGQGDTDTQYF. V usage is TRBV28 and J usage is TRBJ2-3; the D call from TCRdb, TRBD1, cannot be confirmed without DNA. CDR3 length: 15 residues. CDR1 is MDHEN and CDR2 is SYDVKM in the germline V gene.

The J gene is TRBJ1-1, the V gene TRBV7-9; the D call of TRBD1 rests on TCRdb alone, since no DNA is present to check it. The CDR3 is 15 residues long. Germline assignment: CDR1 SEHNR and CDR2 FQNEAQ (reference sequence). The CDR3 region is CASSPLAPGNTEAFF. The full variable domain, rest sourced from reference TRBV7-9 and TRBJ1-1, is DTGVSQNPRHKITKRGQNVTFRCDPISEHNRLYWYRQTLGQGPEFLTYFQNEAQLEKSRLLSDRFSAERPKGSFSTLEIQRTEQGDSAMYLCASSPLAPGNTEAFFGQGTRLTVV.

The CDR3 loop is CASSQVRAGIIYNEQFF. The chain employs TRBV4-1 and TRBJ2-1; the TCRdb call, TRBD2, lacks DNA for checking. The germline CDR1 and CDR2 sequences are MGHRA and YSYEKL. This CDR3 comprises 17 residues.

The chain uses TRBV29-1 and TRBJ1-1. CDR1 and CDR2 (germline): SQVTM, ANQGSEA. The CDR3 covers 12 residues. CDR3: CSVGGIDTEAFF.

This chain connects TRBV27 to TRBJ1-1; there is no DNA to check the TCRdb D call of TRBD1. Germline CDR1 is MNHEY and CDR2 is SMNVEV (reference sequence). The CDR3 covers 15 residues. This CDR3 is CASSALTGKDTEAFF.

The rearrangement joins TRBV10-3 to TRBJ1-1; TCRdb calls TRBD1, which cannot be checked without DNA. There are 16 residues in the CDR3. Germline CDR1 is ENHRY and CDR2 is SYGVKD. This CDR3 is CAISEGPGRDRVSAFF.

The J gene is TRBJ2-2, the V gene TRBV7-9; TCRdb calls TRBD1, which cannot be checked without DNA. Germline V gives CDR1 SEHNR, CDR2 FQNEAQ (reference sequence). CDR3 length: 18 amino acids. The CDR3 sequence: CASSILPGQGSNTGELFF.

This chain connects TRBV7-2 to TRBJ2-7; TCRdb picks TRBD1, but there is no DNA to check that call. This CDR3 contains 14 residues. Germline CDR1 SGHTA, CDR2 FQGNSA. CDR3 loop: CASSSIAGRYEQYF.

The CDR3 sequence: CASSNGGDTQYF. This chain links TRBV21-1 with TRBJ2-3; TCRdb names TRBD1, which stays unverified in the absence of DNA. TRBV21-1 is a documented pseudogene. The length of the CDR3 is 12 residues.

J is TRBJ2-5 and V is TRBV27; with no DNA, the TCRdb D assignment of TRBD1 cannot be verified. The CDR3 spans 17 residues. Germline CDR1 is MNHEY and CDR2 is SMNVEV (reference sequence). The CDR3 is CASSLTTDREIQETQYF.

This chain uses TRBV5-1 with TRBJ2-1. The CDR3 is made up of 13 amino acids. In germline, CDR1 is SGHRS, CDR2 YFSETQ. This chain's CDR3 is CASSSTAYNEQFF.

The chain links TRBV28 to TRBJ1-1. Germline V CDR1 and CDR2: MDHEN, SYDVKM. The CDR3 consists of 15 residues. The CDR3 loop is CASSLYDNLNTEAFF.

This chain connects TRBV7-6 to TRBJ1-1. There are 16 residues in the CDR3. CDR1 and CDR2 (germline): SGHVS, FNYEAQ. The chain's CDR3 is CASSPDRDSRNTEAFF.

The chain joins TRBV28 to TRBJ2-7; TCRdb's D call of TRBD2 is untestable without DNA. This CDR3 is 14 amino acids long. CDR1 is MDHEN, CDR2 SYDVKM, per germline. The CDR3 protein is CASSQRGRPYEQYF.

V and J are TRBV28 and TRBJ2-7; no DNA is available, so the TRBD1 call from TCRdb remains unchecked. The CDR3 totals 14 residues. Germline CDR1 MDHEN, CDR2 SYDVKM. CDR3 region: CASSPRIIFYEQYF.

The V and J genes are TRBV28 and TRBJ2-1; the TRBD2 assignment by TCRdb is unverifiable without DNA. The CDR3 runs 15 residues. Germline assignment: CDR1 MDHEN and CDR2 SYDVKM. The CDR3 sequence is CASRNGLAGWNEQFF.

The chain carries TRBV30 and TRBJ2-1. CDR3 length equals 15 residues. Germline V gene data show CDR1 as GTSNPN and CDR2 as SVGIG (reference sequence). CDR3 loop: CAWSGERNYYNEQFF.